These T cell receptor beta chains were read from a single sample in a study of blood T cell repertoires in COVID-19. TCRdb's copy holds only in-frame clones and misses some; the assay was immunoSEQ multiplex PCR. The table lists around 69,000 clones, roughly 83% of them singletons. Sample: peripheral blood. The receptors were gathered from a man in his forties or fifties with active COVID-19. CDR3s include the opening cysteine and the closing phenylalanine or tryptophan. Clone size is given for some rows only: seen once, a few or many times, or a class if the clone is expanded.

V,J,size,CDR3
TRBV9,TRBJ1-1,NA,CASSVEGSRGDTEAFF
TRBV10-1,TRBJ2-7,NA,CATRAERGGLYEQYF
TRBV4-1,TRBJ2-5,NA,CASSQVFLGGTPQETQYF
TRBV5-1,TRBJ1-1,NA,CASSSGKGEAFF
TRBV9,TRBJ1-3,few,CASSVAGHPSGNTIYF
TRBV5-8,TRBJ1-6,few,CASSFQSGGNSPLHF
TRBV5-4,TRBJ2-7,few,CASSLKSPSGIPYEQYF
TRBV1,TRBJ2-1,NA,CTSSQAKGFGGLAGGYNEQFF
TRBV20-1,TRBJ2-3,NA,CSASPGWAGGTDTQYF
TRBV5-1,TRBJ1-6,NA,CASSLDRDGPLHF
TRBV21-1,TRBJ2-2,NA,CASSVRTSGGAGELFF
TRBV10-3,TRBJ2-3,NA,CAINQGSGGANTQYF
TRBV5-6,TRBJ2-5,NA,CASSWRGGETQYF
TRBV9,TRBJ1-1,NA,CASSKHEGAYTEAFF
TRBV5-4,TRBJ1-2,NA,CASSFDQGSNYGYTF
TRBV19,TRBJ1-6,NA,CASTGTGPGSPLHF
TRBV4-1,TRBJ1-5,NA,CASSRVQGAEQPQHF
TRBV6-5,TRBJ2-3,NA,CASSYSAGGADTQYF
TRBV15,TRBJ1-5,NA,CATSHGGNSNQPQHF
TRBV13,TRBJ2-1,NA,CASSPSGRANNEQFF
TRBV18,TRBJ2-1,once,CASSPPIGGDKQFF
TRBV2,TRBJ1-1,NA,CALDNLNTEAFF
TRBV15,TRBJ2-1,NA,CATSRERGGSYNEQFF
TRBV7-2,TRBJ1-1,NA,CASSSYSLNTEAFF
TRBV4-3,TRBJ2-2,NA,CASSQIRGGDTGELFF
TRBV2,TRBJ2-5,NA,CASSGGQRETQYF
TRBV5-1,TRBJ2-7,NA,CASSLMMGQVVGRTSEQYF
TRBV4-2,TRBJ1-2,NA,CASSHPDTFNYGYTF
TRBV7-9,TRBJ2-1,few,CASSSHSSYNEQFF
TRBV6-5,TRBJ1-2,NA,CASSYGTGGGYTF
TRBV5-1,TRBJ1-2,few,CASSLKRGDYGYTF